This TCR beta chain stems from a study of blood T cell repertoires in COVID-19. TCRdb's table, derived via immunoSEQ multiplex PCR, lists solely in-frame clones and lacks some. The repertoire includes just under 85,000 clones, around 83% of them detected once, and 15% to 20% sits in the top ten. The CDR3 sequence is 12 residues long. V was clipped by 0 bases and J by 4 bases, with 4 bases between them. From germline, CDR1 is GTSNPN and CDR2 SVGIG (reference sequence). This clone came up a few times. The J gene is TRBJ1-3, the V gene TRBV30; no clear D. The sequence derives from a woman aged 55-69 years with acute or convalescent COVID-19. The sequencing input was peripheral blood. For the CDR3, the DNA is TGTGCCTGGAGTGTACTCGGAAACACCATATATTTT. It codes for CAWSVLGNTIYF.